The entry below gives a single T cell receptor beta chain sequence along with its context. Its antigen is as yet unknown. At one end the junction does not follow the germline gene, possibly because of a read error. This specimen belongs to a study of cytomegalovirus exposure and HLA in healthy donors. Study findings and constraints: It was reported in a later analysis that an Asian-associated ancestry cluster showed fewer N-insertions than the 666-donor mean.

PCR primers comprised 60 Vbeta and 13 Jbeta primers. Sequenced by immunoSEQ multiplex PCR; TCRdb stores in-frame clones only, minus some. The sample has 150,000 to 180,000 clones, roughly 74% seen once. The germline gives CDR1 SQVTM, CDR2 ANQGSEA. CDR3 length equals 19 residues. The sample comprised PBMCs. This sequence joins TRBV29-1 and TRBJ2-6; the match to TRBD1 covers 9 bases. This TCR derives from a man between 18 and 29 years old in good health and CMV-seronegative. The CDR3 loop reads CSVRTGTGFLRSGANGLTF. CDR3 DNA sequence: TGCAGCGTGCGAACCGGGACAGGGTTCTTGCGCTCTGGGGCCAACGGCCTGACTTTC.